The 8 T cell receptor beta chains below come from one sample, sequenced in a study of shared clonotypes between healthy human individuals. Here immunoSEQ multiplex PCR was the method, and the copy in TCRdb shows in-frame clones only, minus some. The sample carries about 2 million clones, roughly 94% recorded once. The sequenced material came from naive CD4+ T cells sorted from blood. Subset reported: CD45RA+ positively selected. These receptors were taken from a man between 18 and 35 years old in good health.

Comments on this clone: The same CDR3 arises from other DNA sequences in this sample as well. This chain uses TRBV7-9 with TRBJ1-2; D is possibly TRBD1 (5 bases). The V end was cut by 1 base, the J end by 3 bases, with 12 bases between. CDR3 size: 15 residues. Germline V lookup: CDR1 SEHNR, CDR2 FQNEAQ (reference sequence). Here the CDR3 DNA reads TGTGCCAGCAGCTTAGTTTCGGGGGTGGACTATGGCTACACCTTC. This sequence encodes CASSLVSGVDYGYTF.

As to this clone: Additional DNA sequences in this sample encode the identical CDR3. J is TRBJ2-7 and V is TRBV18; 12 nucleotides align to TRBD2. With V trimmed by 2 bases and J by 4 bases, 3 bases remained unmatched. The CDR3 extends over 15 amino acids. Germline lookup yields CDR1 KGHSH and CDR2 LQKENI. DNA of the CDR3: TGTGCCAGCTCACCAGGACTAGCGGGGACGTACGAGCAGTACTTC. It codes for CASSPGLAGTYEQYF. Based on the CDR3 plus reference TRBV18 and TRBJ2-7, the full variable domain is NAGVMQNPRHLVRRRGQEARLRCSPMKGHSHVYWYRQLPEEGLKFMVYLQKENIIDESGMPKERFSAEFPKEGPSILRIQQVVRGDSAAYFCASSPGLAGTYEQYFGPGTRLTVT.

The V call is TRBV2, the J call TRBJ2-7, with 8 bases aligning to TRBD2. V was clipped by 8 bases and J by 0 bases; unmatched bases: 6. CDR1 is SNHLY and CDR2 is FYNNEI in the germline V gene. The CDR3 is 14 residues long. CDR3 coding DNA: TGTGCCAGCCGGGAGCGGGAGAGCTCCTACGAGCAGTACTTC. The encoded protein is CASRERESSYEQYF.

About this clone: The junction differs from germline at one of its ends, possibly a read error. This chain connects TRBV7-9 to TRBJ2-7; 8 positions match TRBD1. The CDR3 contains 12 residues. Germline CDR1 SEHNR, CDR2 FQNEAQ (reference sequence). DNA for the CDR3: TGTGCCAGCAGCAGTCCGGGACAGGCGAACCTTTTC. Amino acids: CASSSPGQANLF.

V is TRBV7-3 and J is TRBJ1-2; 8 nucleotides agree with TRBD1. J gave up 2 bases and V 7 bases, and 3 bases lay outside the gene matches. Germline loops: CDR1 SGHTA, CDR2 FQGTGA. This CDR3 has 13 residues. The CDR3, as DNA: TGTGCCAGCACTCAGGGGGCCAACTATGGCTACACCTTC. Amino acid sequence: CASTQGANYGYTF.

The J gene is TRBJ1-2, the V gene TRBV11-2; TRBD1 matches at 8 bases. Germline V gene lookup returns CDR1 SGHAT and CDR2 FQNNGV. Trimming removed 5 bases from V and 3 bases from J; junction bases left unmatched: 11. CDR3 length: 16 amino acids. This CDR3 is CASSLRTGRVDYGYTF. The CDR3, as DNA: TGTGCCAGCAGCCTCCGGACAGGGAGGGTGGACTATGGCTACACCTTC.

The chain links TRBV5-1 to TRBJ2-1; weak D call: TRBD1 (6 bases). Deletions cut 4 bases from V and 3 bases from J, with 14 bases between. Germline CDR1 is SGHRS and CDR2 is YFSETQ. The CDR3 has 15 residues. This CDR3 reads CASSRTETFYNEQFF. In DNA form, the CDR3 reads TGCGCCAGCAGCCGGACAGAAACTTTCTACAATGAGCAGTTCTTC.

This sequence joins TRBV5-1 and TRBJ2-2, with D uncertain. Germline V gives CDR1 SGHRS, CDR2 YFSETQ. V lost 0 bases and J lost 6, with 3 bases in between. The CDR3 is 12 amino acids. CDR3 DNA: TGCGCCAGCAGCTTGGCCCCCGGGGAGCTGTTTTTT. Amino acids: CASSLAPGELFF.